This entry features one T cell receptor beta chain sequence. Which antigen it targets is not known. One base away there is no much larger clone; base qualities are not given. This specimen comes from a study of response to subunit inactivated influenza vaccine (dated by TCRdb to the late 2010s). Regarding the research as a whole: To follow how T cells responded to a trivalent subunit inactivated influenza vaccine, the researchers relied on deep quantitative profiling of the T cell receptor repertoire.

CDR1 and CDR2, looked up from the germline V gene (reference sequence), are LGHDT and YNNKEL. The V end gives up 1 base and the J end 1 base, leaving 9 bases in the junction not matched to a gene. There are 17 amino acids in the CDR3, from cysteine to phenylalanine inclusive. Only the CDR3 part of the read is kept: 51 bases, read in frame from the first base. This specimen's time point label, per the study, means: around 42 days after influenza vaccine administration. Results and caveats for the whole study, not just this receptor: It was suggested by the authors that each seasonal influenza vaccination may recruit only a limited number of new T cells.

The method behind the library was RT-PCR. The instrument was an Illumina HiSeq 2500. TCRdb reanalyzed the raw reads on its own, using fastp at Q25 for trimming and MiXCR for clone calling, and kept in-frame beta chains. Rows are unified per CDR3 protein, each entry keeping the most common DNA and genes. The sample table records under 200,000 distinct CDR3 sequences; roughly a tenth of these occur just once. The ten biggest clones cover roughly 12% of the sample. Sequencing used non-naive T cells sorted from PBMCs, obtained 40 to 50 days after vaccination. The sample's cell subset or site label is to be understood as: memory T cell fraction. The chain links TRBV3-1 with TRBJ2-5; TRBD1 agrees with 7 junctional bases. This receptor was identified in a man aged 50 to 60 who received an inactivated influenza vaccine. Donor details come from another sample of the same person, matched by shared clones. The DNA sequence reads TGTGCCAGCAGCCAAGGGCCCCCGGGACAGCCCCAAGAGACCCAGTACTTC. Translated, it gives CASSQGPPGQPQETQYF.